This T cell receptor (beta chain) comes out of a study of beta chain features in type 1 diabetes. Expressed TCRB transcripts were sequenced because the entire RNA isolate underwent reverse transcription. Some clones are missing from TCRdb's copy, which holds only in-frame ones; the method was immunoSEQ multiplex PCR. Here the sample spans 200,000 to 300,000 clones, 14% being singletons. This clone appeared a few times. The germline V gene has CDR1 MNHEY and CDR2 SVGAGI. The CDR3 extends over 15 amino acids. V lost 7 bases and J 0 bases, leaving 16 bases between the germline ends. The rearrangement joins TRBV6-5 to TRBJ2-7, with TRBD1 as a possible D gene (6 bases). Sequencing used naive CD4+ T cells from blood. This clonotype was sampled from a woman in her 40s in good health. The CDR3 DNA is TGTGCCAGCAAGTACTCCAGGGGAGTCTCCTACGAGCAGTACTTC. This encodes CASKYSRGVSYEQYF.